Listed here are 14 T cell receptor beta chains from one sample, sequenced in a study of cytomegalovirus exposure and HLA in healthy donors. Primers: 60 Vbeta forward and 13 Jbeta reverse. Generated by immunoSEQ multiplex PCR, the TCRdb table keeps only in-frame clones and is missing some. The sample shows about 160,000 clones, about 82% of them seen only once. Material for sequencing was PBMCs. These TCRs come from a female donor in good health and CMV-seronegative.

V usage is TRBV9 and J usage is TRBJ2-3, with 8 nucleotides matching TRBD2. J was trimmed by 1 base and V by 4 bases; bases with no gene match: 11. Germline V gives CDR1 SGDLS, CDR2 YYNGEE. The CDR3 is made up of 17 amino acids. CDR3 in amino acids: CASSRNPPGGGTDTQYF. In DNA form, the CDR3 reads TGTGCCAGCAGCCGAAATCCCCCGGGGGGGGGCACAGATACGCAGTATTTT. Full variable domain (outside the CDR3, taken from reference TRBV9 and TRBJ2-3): DSGVTQTPKHLITATGQRVTLRCSPRSGDLSVYWYQQSLDQGLQFLIQYYNGEERAKGNILERFSAQQFPDLHSELNLSSLELGDSALYFCASSRNPPGGGTDTQYFGPGTRLTVL.

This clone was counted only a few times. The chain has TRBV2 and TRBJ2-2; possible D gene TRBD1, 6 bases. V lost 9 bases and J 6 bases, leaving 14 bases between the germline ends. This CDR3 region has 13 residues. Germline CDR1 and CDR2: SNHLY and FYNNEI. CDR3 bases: TGTGCCAGTCAGGGGAATAACGCCGGGGAGCTGTTTTTT. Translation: CASQGNNAGELFF.

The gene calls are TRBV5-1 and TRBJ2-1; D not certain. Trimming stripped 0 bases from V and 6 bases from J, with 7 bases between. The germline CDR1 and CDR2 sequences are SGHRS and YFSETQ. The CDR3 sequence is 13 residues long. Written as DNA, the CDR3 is TGCGCCAGCAGCTTGGACTTCATCAATGAGCAGTTCTTC. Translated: CASSLDFINEQFF.

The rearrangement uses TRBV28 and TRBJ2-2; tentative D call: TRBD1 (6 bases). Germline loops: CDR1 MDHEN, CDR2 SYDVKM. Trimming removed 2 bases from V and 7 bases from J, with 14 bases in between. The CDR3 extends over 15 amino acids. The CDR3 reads CASSLQNRVHGELFF. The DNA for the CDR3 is TGTGCCAGCAGTTTACAGAACAGGGTTCACGGGGAGCTGTTTTTT.

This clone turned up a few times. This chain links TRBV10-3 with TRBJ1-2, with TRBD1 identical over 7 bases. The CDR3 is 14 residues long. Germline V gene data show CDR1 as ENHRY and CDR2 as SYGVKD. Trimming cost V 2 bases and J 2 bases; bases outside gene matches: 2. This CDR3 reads CAISEDRVNYGYTF. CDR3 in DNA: TGTGCCATCAGTGAGGACAGGGTAAACTATGGCTACACCTTC.

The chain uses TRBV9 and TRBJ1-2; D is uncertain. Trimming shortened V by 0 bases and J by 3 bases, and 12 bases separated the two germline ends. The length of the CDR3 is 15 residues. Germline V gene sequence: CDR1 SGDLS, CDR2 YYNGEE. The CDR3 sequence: CASSVEQEGYYGYTF. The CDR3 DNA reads TGTGCCAGCAGCGTAGAGCAGGAGGGCTACTATGGCTACACCTTC.

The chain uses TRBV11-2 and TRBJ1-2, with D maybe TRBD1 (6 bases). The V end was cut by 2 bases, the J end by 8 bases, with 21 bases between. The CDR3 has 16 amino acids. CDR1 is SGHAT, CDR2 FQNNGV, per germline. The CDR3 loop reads CASSLINRGAGEGYTF. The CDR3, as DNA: TGTGCCAGCAGCTTAATTAATCGGGGGGCAGGGGAGGGCTACACCTTC.

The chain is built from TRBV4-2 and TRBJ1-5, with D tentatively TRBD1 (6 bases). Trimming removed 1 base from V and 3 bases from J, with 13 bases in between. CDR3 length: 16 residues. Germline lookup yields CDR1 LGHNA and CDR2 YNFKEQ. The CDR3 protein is CASSQVDGGNNQPQHF. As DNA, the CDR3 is TGTGCCAGCAGCCAAGTGGATGGGGGCAACAATCAGCCCCAGCATTTT.

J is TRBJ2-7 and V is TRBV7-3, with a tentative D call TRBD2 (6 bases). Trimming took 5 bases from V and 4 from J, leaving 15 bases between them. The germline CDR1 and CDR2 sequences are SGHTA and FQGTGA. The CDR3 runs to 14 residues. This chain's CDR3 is CASSTSGLPYEQYF. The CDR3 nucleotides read TGTGCCAGCAGCACGTCGGGACTTCCTTACGAGCAGTACTTC.

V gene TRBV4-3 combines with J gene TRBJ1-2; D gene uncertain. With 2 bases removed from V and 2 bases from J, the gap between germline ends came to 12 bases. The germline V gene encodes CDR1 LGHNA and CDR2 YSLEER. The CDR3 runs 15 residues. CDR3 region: CASSQQDSPNYGYTF. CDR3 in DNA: TGCGCCAGCAGCCAACAGGACTCTCCAAACTATGGCTACACCTTC.

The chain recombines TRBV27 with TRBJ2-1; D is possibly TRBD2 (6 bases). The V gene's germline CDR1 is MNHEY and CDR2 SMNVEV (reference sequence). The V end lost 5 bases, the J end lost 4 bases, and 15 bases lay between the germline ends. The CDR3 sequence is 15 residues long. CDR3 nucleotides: TGTGCCAGCAGTCCGGGACTCCGCACGTACAATGAGCAGTTCTTC. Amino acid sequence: CASSPGLRTYNEQFF.

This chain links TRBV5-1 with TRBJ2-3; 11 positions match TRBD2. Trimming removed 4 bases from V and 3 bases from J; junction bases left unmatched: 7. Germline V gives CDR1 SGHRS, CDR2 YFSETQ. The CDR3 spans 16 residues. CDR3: CASSMRLAGTTDTQYF. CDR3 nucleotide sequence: TGCGCCAGCAGCATGAGACTAGCGGGAACGACAGATACGCAGTATTTT.

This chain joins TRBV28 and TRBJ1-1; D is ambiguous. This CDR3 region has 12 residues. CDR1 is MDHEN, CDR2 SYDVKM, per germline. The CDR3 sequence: CARGMTNTEAFF. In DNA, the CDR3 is TGTGCTAGAGGTATGACGAACACTGAAGCTTTCTTT.

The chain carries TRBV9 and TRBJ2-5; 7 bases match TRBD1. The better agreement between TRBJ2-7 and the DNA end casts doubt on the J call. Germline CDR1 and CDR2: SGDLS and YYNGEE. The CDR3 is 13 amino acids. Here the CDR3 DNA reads TGTGCCAGCAAGCGACAGGGTGAATACGAGCAGTACTTC. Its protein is CASKRQGEYEQYF.